These 2 T cell receptor beta chains were sequenced from one sample in a study of blood T cell repertoires in COVID-19. Some clones are missing from TCRdb's copy, which holds only in-frame ones; the method was immunoSEQ multiplex PCR. The sample shows approximately 34,000 clones, 80% to 90% of them seen only once. Sequencing used peripheral blood. These TCRs come from a human donor in a cohort sampled during active COVID-19.

This chain uses TRBV27 with TRBJ1-2, with D maybe TRBD1 (6 bases). Germline lookup yields CDR1 MNHEY and CDR2 SMNVEV (reference sequence). This CDR3 comprises 12 residues. In DNA, the CDR3 is TGTGCGTCAAGGGGGACTAACTATGGCTACACCTTC. It specifies CASRGTNYGYTF.

This rearrangement joins TRBV19 to TRBJ1-6, with TRBD1 identical over 7 bases. Germline CDR1 reads LNHDA; CDR2 reads SQIVND (reference sequence). This CDR3 comprises 17 residues. J lost 9 bases, V lost 2 bases, and 13 bases had no gene match. The CDR3 here is CASSIPSRTGGFSPLHF. The DNA for the CDR3 is TGTGCCAGTAGTATACCAAGCCGGACAGGAGGATTTTCACCCCTCCACTTT.